The 18 T cell receptor beta chains in this list originate from one sample, sequenced in a study of blood T cell repertoires in COVID-19. The method was immunoSEQ multiplex PCR; TCRdb's version includes in-frame clones alone and lacks a portion of them. The sample consists of some 370,000 clones, about 89% of them appearing once. The sample consisted of peripheral blood. The receptor source for this set is a middle-aged man with acute or convalescent COVID-19.

The rearrangement joins TRBV29-1 to TRBJ1-4; D gene unclear. The CDR3 is 15 amino acids. V was pared by 3 bases and J by 2 bases, with 13 bases between. Germline V gene data show CDR1 as SQVTM and CDR2 as ANQGSEA. Here the CDR3 DNA reads TGCAGCGTTGACTCTGAGGGTTCGACTAATGAAAAACTGTTTTTT. Translation: CSVDSEGSTNEKLFF. Full variable domain (outside the CDR3, taken from reference TRBV29-1 and TRBJ1-4): SAVISQKPSRDICQRGTSLTIQCQVDSQVTMMFWYRQQPGQSLTLIATANQGSEATYESGFVIDKFPISRPNLTFSTLTVSNMSPEDSSIYLCSVDSEGSTNEKLFFGSGTQLSVL.

The chain is built from TRBV19 and TRBJ2-6, with 9 bases matching TRBD1. Germline V gene data show CDR1 as LNHDA and CDR2 as SQIVND (reference sequence). Germline trimming cut 4 bases from V and 4 bases from J; bases unmatched to any gene: 5. This CDR3 spans 16 amino acids. The CDR3 region is CASSRDRVYGANVLTF. Here the CDR3 DNA reads TGTGCCAGTAGTAGGGACAGGGTTTACGGGGCCAACGTCCTGACTTTC.

V is TRBV7-2 and J is TRBJ2-2; D remains ambiguous. Germline CDR1 and CDR2: SGHTA and FQGNSA. CDR3 size: 15 residues. Trimming shortened V by 1 base and J by 5 bases, and 11 bases separated the two germline ends. The CDR3 coding sequence is TGTGCCAGCAGCTTAGGTGGCATCCCAACCGGGGAGCTGTTTTTT. It encodes CASSLGGIPTGELFF.

This clone was counted once. The genes are TRBV5-1 and TRBJ1-2; 9 bases fit TRBD1. The CDR3 covers 14 residues. Germline V CDR1 and CDR2: SGHRS, YFSETQ. Trimming removed 0 bases from V and 8 bases from J; junction bases left unmatched: 5. The CDR3: CASSLEQGARGYTF. The CDR3 bases are TGCGCCAGCAGCTTGGAACAGGGGGCGCGAGGCTACACCTTC.

J is TRBJ1-2 and V is TRBV18; D is uncertain. Germline V gene lookup returns CDR1 KGHSH and CDR2 LQKENI. V was trimmed by 6 bases and J by 8 bases, leaving 16 bases between them. This CDR3 contains 13 residues. CDR3 in DNA: TGTGCCAGCTCCCAGGAATGGGTCGGAGGCTACACCTTC. Its protein product is CASSQEWVGGYTF. The full variable domain, in which reference TRBV18 and TRBJ1-2 provide the parts outside the CDR3, is NAGVMQNPRHLVRRRGQEARLRCSPMKGHSHVYWYRQLPEEGLKFMVYLQKENIIDESGMPKERFSAEFPKEGPSILRIQQVVRGDSAAYFCASSQEWVGGYTFGSGTRLTVV.

This chain uses TRBV20-1 with TRBJ1-2; D remains unclear. V gave up 3 bases and J gave up 8 bases, with 10 bases separating them. CDR3 length: 11 amino acids. The germline V gene encodes CDR1 DFQATT and CDR2 SNEGSKA (reference sequence). DNA for the CDR3: TGCAGTGCTAGTGCTGTTGTGGGCTACACCTTC. Translated, it gives CSASAVVGYTF.

V gene TRBV7-9 combines with J gene TRBJ2-1; tentative D call: TRBD1 (6 bases). The V end lost 5 bases, the J end lost 3 bases, and 14 bases lay between the germline ends. Germline CDR1 SEHNR, CDR2 FQNEAQ (reference sequence). The CDR3 is 15 residues long. This chain's CDR3 is CASSPRDNSYNEQFF. The CDR3 DNA is TGTGCCAGCAGCCCCAGGGACAATAGCTACAATGAGCAGTTCTTC.

V usage is TRBV21-1 and J usage is TRBJ2-2; TRBD1, as called in the table, went unchecked against the DNA. TRBV21-1 is classified as a pseudogene. This CDR3 comprises 17 residues. CDR3 DNA sequence: TGTGCCAGCAGCAACAAGGGGGACAGGGTGAACACCGGGGAGCTGTTTTTT. Its protein is CASSNKGDRVNTGELFF.

The V call is TRBV11-2, the J call TRBJ2-1; tentatively, D is TRBD1 (6 bases). The germline V gene has CDR1 SGHAT and CDR2 FQNNGV. Trimming removed 5 bases from V and 5 bases from J, with 10 bases in between. CDR3 size: 13 residues. The CDR3 DNA reads as TGTGCCAGCAGCAAGGACAGAGACAATGAGCAGTTCTTC. It specifies CASSKDRDNEQFF.

The genes are TRBV19 and TRBJ2-7; 8 nucleotides align to TRBD1. After removal of 8 bases from V and 3 bases from J, the junction contained 6 bases not matched to a gene. CDR3 length: 13 amino acids. Germline CDR1 LNHDA, CDR2 SQIVND (reference sequence). The CDR3 reads CASGDRSGYEQYF. As DNA, the CDR3 is TGTGCCAGTGGGGACAGGTCTGGCTACGAGCAGTACTTC. Full variable domain (missing parts from reference TRBV19 and TRBJ2-7): DGGITQSPKYLFRKEGQNVTLSCEQNLNHDAMYWYRQDPGQGLRLIYYSQIVNDFQKGDIAEGYSVSREKKESFPLTVTSAQKNPTAFYLCASGDRSGYEQYFGPGTRLTVT.

CDR3 in DNA: TGTGCCAGCAGTTTATTAGGGGCTACAGGGTCCTATAGCAATCAGCCCCAGCATTTT. The encoded protein is CASSLLGATGSYSNQPQHF. The genes are TRBV27 and TRBJ1-5; D perhaps matches TRBD1 (6 bases). V gave up 1 base and J gave up 0 bases, with 19 bases separating them. In germline, CDR1 is MNHEY, CDR2 SMNVEV (reference sequence). CDR3 length equals 19 residues.

The V call is TRBV4-2, the J call TRBJ2-3; 13 positions match TRBD2. This CDR3 spans 18 amino acids. Germline trimming cut 4 bases from V and 3 bases from J; bases unmatched to any gene: 10. Germline assignment: CDR1 LGHNA and CDR2 YNFKEQ. CDR3 DNA: TGTGCCAGCAGCCGGACTAGCGGGGGAATCCGTCAGACAGATACGCAGTATTTT. Translation: CASSRTSGGIRQTDTQYF.

The chain joins TRBV4-1 to TRBJ1-6; 7 nucleotides align to TRBD1. Germline loops: CDR1 MGHRA, CDR2 YSYEKL. The CDR3 has 16 residues. V trimming: 1 base; J trimming: 10 bases; junction bases outside the gene matches: 10. The CDR3 region is CASSQGGGRERSPLHF. The DNA of the CDR3 is TGCGCCAGCAGCCAAGGAGGGGGCAGGGAGCGGTCACCCCTCCACTTT.

The rearrangement links TRBV28 to TRBJ1-5, with D possibly matching TRBD1 (5 bases). The CDR3 covers 11 residues. CDR1 and CDR2 from the germline V gene are MDHEN and SYDVKM. Deletions cut 3 bases from V and 11 bases from J, with 8 bases between. The CDR3 loop is CASSFRGAQHF. In DNA form, the CDR3 reads TGTGCCAGCAGTTTTCGGGGGGCCCAGCATTTT.

This chain links TRBV19 with TRBJ2-3; 10 positions agree with TRBD2. Germline assignment: CDR1 LNHDA and CDR2 SQIVND (reference sequence). V shed 1 base, J shed 0 bases, and the junction held 7 bases outside the gene matches. The CDR3 has 18 residues. In nucleotides, the CDR3 is TGTGCCAGTAGTATAGCGGCTAGCGGGGGATCTAGCACAGATACGCAGTATTTT. Its translation is CASSIAASGGSSTDTQYF.

The chain links TRBV7-6 to TRBJ2-1; 12 bases match TRBD2. In germline, CDR1 is SGHVS, CDR2 FNYEAQ. Trimming removed 1 base from V and 10 bases from J; junction bases left unmatched: 5. The CDR3 consists of 15 residues. CDR3 sequence: CASSLETSGGREQFF. The CDR3 DNA follows: TGTGCCAGCAGCTTAGAGACTAGCGGGGGACGGGAGCAGTTCTTC.

V usage is TRBV5-1 and J usage is TRBJ1-2; D is unclear. The germline CDR1 and CDR2 sequences are SGHRS and YFSETQ. The CDR3 is 14 amino acids. V lost 0 bases and J 1 base, leaving 7 bases between the germline ends. CDR3 loop: CASSLAGVNYGYTF. The CDR3 coding sequence is TGCGCCAGCAGCTTGGCCGGGGTTAACTATGGCTACACCTTC.

The chain couples TRBV11-3 to TRBJ2-3; TRBD2 might be the D (5 bases). Germline CDR1 SGHNT, CDR2 YENEEA. The CDR3 spans 15 residues. V was clipped by 5 bases and J by 4 bases, with 16 bases between them. As DNA, the CDR3 is TGTGCCAGCAGCCGCCCTAGCCGGCATGCAGATACGCAGTATTTT. Protein product: CASSRPSRHADTQYF.